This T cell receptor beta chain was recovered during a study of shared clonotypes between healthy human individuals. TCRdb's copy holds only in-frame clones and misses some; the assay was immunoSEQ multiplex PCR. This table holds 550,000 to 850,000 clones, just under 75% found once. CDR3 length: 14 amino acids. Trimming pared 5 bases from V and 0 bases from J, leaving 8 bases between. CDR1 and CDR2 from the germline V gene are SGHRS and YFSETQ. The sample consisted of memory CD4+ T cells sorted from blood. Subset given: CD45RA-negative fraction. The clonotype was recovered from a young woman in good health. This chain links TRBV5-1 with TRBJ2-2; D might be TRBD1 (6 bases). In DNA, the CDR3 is TGCGCCAGCAGATGGGACACGAACACCGGGGAGCTGTTTTTT. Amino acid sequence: CASRWDTNTGELFF.